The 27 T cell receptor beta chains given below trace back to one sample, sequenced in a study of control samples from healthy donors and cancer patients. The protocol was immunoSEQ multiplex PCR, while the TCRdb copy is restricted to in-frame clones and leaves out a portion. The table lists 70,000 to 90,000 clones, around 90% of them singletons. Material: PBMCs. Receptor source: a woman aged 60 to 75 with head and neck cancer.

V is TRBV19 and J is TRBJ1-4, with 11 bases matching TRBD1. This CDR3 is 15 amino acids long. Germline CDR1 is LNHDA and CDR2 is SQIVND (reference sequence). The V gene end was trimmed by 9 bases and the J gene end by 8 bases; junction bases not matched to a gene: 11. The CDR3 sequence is CASGDRGGHLEKLFF. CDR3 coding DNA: TGTGCCAGCGGGGACAGGGGGGGCCACCTGGAAAAACTGTTTTTT.

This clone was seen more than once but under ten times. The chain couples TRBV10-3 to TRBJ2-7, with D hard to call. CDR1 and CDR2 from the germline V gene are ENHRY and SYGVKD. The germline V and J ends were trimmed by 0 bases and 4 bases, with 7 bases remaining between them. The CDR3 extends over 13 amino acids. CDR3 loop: CAISESGEYEQYF. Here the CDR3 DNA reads TGTGCCATCAGTGAGTCGGGCGAGTACGAGCAGTACTTC.

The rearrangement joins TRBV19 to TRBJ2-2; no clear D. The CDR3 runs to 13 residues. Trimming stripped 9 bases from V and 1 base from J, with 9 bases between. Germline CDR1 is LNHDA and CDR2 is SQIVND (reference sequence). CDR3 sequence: CASPAKNTGELFF. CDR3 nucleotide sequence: TGTGCCAGCCCCGCAAAGAACACCGGGGAGCTGTTTTTT.

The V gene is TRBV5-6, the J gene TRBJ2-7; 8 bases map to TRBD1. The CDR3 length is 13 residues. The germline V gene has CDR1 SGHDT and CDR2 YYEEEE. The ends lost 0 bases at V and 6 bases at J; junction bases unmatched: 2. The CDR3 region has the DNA TGTGCCAGCAGCTTGGGCAGGGGGCGCGAGCAGTACTTC. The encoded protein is CASSLGRGREQYF.

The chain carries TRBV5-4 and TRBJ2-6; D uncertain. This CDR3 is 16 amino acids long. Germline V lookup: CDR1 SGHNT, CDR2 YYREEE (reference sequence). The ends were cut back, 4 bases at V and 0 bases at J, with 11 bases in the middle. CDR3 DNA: TGTGCCAGCAGCCGACGGAGTGCCTCTGGGGCCAACGTCCTGACTTTC. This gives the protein CASSRRSASGANVLTF.

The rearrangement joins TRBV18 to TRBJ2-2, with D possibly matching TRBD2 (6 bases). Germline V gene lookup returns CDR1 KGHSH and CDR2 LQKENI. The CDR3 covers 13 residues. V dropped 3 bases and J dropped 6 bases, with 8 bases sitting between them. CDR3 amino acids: CASSPRLAGELFF. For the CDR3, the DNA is TGTGCCAGCTCACCCCGACTAGCCGGGGAGCTGTTTTTT.

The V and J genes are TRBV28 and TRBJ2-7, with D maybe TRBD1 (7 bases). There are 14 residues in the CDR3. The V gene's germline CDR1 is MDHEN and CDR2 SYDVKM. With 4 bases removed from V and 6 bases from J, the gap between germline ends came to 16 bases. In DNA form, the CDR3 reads TGTGCCAGCAGTTGGAGACACAGGGGAGGCGAGCAGTACTTC. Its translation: CASSWRHRGGEQYF.

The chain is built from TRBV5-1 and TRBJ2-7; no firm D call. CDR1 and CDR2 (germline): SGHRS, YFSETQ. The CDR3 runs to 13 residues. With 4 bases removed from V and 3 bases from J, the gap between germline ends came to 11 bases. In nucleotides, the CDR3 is TGCGCCAGCAGCCGTGGGTCCTACTACGAGCAGTACTTC. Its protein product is CASSRGSYYEQYF.

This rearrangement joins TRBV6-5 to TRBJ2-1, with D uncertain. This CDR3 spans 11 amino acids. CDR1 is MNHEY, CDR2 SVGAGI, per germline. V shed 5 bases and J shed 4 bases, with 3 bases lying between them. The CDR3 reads CASSPYNEQFF. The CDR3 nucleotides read TGTGCCAGCAGTCCGTACAATGAGCAGTTCTTC.

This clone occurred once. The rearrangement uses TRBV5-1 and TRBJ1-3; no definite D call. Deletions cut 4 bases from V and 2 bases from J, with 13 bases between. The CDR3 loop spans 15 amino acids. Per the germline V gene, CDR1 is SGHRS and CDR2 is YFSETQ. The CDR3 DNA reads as TGCGCCAGCAGCCACGACGGAGAAGCTGGAAACACCATATATTTT. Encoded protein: CASSHDGEAGNTIYF.

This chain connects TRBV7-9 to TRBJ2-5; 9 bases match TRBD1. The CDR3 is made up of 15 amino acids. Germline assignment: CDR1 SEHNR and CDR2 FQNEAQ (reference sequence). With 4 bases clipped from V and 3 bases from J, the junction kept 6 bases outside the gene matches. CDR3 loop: CASSYRDREKETQYF. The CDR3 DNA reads TGTGCCAGCAGCTACAGGGACAGGGAAAAAGAGACCCAGTACTTC.

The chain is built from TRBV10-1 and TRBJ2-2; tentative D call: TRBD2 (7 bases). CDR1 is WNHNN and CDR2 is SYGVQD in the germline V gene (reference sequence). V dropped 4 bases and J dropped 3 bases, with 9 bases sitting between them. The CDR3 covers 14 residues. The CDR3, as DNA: TGCGCCAGCAGTGCGGGGGGCGACACCGGGGAGCTGTTTTTT. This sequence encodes CASSAGGDTGELFF.

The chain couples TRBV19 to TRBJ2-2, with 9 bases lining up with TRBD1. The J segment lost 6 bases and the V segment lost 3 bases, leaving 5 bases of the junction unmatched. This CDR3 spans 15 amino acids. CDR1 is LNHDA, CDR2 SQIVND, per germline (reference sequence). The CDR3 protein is CASSMGQGWAGELFF. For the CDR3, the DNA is TGTGCCAGTAGTATGGGACAGGGTTGGGCCGGGGAGCTGTTTTTT.

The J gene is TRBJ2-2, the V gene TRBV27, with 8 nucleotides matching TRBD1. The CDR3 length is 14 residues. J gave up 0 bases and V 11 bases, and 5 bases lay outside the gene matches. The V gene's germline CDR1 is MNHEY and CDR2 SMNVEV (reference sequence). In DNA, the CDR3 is TGTGCCGGGAAGACAGGGGCGAACACCGGGGAGCTGTTTTTT. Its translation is CAGKTGANTGELFF.

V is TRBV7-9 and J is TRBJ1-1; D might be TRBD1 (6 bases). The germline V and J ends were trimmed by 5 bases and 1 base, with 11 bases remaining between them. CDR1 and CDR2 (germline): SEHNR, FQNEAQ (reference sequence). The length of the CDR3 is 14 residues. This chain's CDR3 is CASSPQQGNTEAFF. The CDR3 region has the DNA TGTGCCAGCAGCCCACAACAGGGGAACACTGAAGCTTTCTTT.

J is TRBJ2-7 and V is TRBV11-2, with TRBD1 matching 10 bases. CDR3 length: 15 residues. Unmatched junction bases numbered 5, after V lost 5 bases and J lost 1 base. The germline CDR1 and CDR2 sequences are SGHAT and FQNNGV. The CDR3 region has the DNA TGTGCCAGCAGCACCGGGACAGGGGTGTCCTACGAGCAGTACTTC. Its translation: CASSTGTGVSYEQYF.

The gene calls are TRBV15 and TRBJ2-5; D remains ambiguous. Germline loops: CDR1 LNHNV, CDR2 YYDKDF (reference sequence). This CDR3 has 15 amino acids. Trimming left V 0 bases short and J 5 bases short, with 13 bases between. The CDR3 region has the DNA TGTGCCACCAGCAGAGATCCGCACTTCGGGGAGACCCAGTACTTC. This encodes CATSRDPHFGETQYF. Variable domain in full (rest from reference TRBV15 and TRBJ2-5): DAMVIQNPRYQVTQFGKPVTLSCSQTLNHNVMYWYQQKSSQAPKLLFHYYDKDFNNEADTPDNFQSRRPNTSFCFLDIRSPGLGDTAMYLCATSRDPHFGETQYFGPGTRLLVL.

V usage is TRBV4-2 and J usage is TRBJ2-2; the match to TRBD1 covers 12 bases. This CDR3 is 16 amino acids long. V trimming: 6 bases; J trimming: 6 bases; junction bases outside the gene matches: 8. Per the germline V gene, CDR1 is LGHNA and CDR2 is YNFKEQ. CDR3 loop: CASSPMGQGASGELFF. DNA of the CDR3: TGTGCCAGCAGTCCAATGGGACAGGGGGCCTCCGGGGAGCTGTTTTTT.

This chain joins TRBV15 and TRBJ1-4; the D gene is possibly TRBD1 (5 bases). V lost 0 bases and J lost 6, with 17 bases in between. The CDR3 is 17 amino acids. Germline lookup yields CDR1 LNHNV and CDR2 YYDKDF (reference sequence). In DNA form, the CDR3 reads TGTGCCACCAGCAGAGATTCCGGACACCCCCAGGATGAAAAACTGTTTTTT. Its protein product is CATSRDSGHPQDEKLFF.

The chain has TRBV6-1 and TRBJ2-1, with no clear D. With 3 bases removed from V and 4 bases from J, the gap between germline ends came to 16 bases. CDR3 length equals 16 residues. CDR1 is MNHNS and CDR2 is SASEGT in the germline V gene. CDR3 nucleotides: TGTGCCAGCAGTGACGCTGGGGAACCTAGTTACAATGAGCAGTTCTTC. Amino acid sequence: CASSDAGEPSYNEQFF.

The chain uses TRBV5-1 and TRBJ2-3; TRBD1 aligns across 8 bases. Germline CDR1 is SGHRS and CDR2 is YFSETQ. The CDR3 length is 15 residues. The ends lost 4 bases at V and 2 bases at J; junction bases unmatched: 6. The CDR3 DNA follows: TGCGCCAGCAGCGGCCGGGACAGGATCACAGATACGCAGTATTTT. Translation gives CASSGRDRITDTQYF.

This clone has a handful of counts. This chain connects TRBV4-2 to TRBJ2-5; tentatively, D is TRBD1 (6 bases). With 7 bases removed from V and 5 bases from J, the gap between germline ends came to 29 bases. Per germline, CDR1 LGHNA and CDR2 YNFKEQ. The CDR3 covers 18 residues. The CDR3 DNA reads TGTGCCAGCATCCCAACACCGCATGCCAGGGGAGTATGGGAGACCCAGTACTTC. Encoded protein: CASIPTPHARGVWETQYF.

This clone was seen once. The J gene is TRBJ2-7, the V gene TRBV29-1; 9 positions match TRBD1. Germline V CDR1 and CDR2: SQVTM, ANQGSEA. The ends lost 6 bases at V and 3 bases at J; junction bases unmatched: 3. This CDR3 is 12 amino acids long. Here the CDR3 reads CSVGTGIYEQYF. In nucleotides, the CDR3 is TGCAGCGTCGGGACAGGGATCTACGAGCAGTACTTC.

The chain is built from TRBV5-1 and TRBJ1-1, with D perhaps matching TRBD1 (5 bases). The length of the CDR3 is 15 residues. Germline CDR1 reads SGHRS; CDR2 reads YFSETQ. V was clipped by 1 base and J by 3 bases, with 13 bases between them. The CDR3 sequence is CASSLRLGRDTEAFF. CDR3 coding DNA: TGCGCCAGCAGCTTGAGGTTGGGCAGGGACACTGAAGCTTTCTTT.

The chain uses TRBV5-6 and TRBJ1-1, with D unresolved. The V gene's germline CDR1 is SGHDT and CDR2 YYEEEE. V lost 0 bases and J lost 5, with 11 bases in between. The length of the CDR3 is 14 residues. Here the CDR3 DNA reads TGTGCCAGCAGCTTGGGGGTCGGGCAAACTGAAGCTTTCTTT. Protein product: CASSLGVGQTEAFF.

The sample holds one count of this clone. CDR3 loop: CASSQDPNSPLHF. CDR3 DNA: TGTGCCAGCAGCCAAGATCCGAATTCACCCCTCCACTTT. V and J are TRBV5-4 and TRBJ1-6; D unresolved. CDR1 and CDR2 from the germline V gene are SGHNT and YYREEE (reference sequence). The CDR3 is 13 residues long. With 4 bases removed from V and 7 bases from J, the gap between germline ends came to 9 bases.

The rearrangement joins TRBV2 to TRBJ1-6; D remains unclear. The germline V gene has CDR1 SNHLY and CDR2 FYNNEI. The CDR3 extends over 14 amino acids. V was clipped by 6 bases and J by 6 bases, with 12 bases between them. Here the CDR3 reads CASRVNSGNSPLHF. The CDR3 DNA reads TGTGCCAGCAGAGTAAACAGCGGTAATTCACCCCTCCACTTT.